The 10 T cell receptor beta chains in this list originate from one sample, sequenced in a study of blood T cell repertoires in COVID-19. Libraries were prepared by immunoSEQ multiplex PCR; TCRdb keeps only in-frame clonotypes and omits some of them. The table has 150,000 to 200,000 clones, roughly four fifths seen once. The sequencing input was peripheral blood. These receptors originate from a human donor in a cohort sampled during active COVID-19.

This clone was picked up a small number of times. V and J are TRBV27 and TRBJ2-1, with 8 bases fitting TRBD2. Germline V CDR1 and CDR2: MNHEY, SMNVEV (reference sequence). The CDR3 length is 16 residues. Losses at the gene ends were 4 bases for V and 3 bases for J; bases not matched to a gene: 8. The CDR3 region has the DNA TGTGCCAGCAGTTCACGGCGGCTAGCGGGCTACAATGAGCAGTTCTTC. It is translated as CASSSRRLAGYNEQFF.

This clone came up a few times. The CDR3 loop is CASGSRLAGDTQYF. The CDR3 bases are TGTGCTAGTGGTTCGAGACTAGCGGGAGATACGCAGTATTTT. The rearrangement links TRBV12-5 to TRBJ2-3, with TRBD2 matching over 10 bases. The CDR3 has 14 amino acids. The J segment lost 5 bases and the V segment lost 4 bases, leaving 3 bases of the junction unmatched. Germline CDR1 is LGHNT and CDR2 is FRNRAP.

The chain combines TRBV4-3 with TRBJ2-7; 10 bases agree with TRBD1. V lost 3 bases, J lost 7 bases, and 9 bases stayed unmatched. Looked up from germline, CDR1 is LGHNA and CDR2 is YSLEER. This CDR3 comprises 15 residues. CDR3 protein: CASSQGDRGRREQYF. The CDR3, as DNA: TGCGCCAGCAGCCAGGGGGACAGGGGCCGTCGAGAGCAGTACTTC.

V usage is TRBV7-8 and J usage is TRBJ1-2, with unresolved D. Trimming shortened V by 5 bases and J by 1 base, and 11 bases separated the two germline ends. The CDR3 runs 14 residues. CDR1 is SGHVS, CDR2 FQNEAQ, per germline. This CDR3 reads CASSPEQINYGYTF. CDR3 sequence (DNA): TGTGCCAGCAGCCCCGAACAGATTAACTATGGCTACACCTTC.

This clone was recorded only once. The chain recombines TRBV5-1 with TRBJ1-4; weak D call: TRBD1 (5 bases). V lost 2 bases to trimming and J lost 3 bases, with 17 bases between them. Looked up from germline, CDR1 is SGHRS and CDR2 is YFSETQ. The CDR3 sequence is 17 residues long. The CDR3 DNA is TGCGCCAGCAGCTTAGACAGCCCCCCTGCGGCTAATGAAAAACTGTTTTTT. Its protein product is CASSLDSPPAANEKLFF. Full variable domain (remainder filled in from reference TRBV5-1 and TRBJ1-4): KAGVTQTPRYLIKTRGQQVTLSCSPISGHRSVSWYQQTPGQGLQFLFEYFSETQRNKGNFPGRFSGRQFSNSRSEMNVSTLELGDSALYLCASSLDSPPAANEKLFFGSGTQLSVL.

This clone has more than one count but fewer than ten. The V gene is TRBV19, the J gene TRBJ2-2; 13 bases fit TRBD2. The germline V gene has CDR1 LNHDA and CDR2 SQIVND (reference sequence). V was clipped by 6 bases and J by 0 bases; unmatched bases: 7. The CDR3 has 18 amino acids. CDR3 DNA: TGTGCCAGTAGAATCCCCGGGACTAGCGGGGCGAACACCGGGGAGCTGTTTTTT. Translated: CASRIPGTSGANTGELFF.

The chain carries TRBV9 and TRBJ2-2, with a tentative D call TRBD2 (5 bases). Germline assignment: CDR1 SGDLS and CDR2 YYNGEE. V was clipped by 0 bases and J by 2 bases, with 8 bases between them. CDR3 length equals 15 residues. The CDR3 DNA follows: TGTGCCAGCAGCGTAGTCGGGGTAAACACCGGGGAGCTGTTTTTT. Its protein product is CASSVVGVNTGELFF.

The V call is TRBV6-5, the J call TRBJ1-3, with D possibly matching TRBD1 (5 bases). Trimming pared 7 bases from V and 0 bases from J, leaving 13 bases between. The CDR3 has 15 amino acids. Germline V CDR1 and CDR2: MNHEY, SVGAGI. DNA for the CDR3: TGTGCCAGCACCCCAGACAGAAGCTCTGGAAACACCATATATTTT. Translation gives CASTPDRSSGNTIYF.

This clone was counted only a few times. The chain uses TRBV9 and TRBJ1-2; tentative D call: TRBD1 (5 bases). The CDR3 length is 16 residues. Per the germline V gene, CDR1 is SGDLS and CDR2 is YYNGEE. Trimming shortened V by 3 bases and J by 5 bases, and 20 bases separated the two germline ends. CDR3 amino acids: CASSAGTAGSQYGYTF. In nucleotides, the CDR3 is TGTGCCAGCAGCGCAGGCACCGCAGGGTCCCAATATGGCTACACCTTC.

The V gene is TRBV5-6, the J gene TRBJ1-4, with 9 bases identical to TRBD1. The CDR3 extends over 18 amino acids. The germline V gene encodes CDR1 SGHDT and CDR2 YYEEEE. Losses at the gene ends were 2 bases for V and 2 bases for J; bases not matched to a gene: 10. The CDR3 reads CASSLAGTGRFTNEKLFF. Written as DNA, the CDR3 is TGTGCCAGCAGCTTAGCCGGGACAGGGAGATTTACTAATGAAAAACTGTTTTTT.